Given below is one T cell receptor beta chain in context. Which antigen it targets is not known. No quality values exist for individual bases; no much larger clone is one base distant. The entire amount of isolated RNA was reverse transcribed using the High Capacity cDNA Reverse Transcription Kit, so the sequenced TCRB transcripts were expressed ones. Naive, central memory and regulatory T cell samples underwent deep immunoSEQ sequencing, averaging around 3.7 million total reads per sample. Sorted cells were lysed in RLT buffer and RNA was extracted with DNase-treated RNeasy Micro or Mini kits, depending on cell number. Each cell subset was processed separately to prevent cross-contamination, with patient and healthy donor samples processed together. The immunoSEQ multiplex PCR was used to amplify TCRB sequences from cDNA, yielding 87-bp fragments that span the CDR3 region. Sequencing of the amplicons was done on the Illumina HiSeq platform. For the original study's pipeline: PCR bias was computationally corrected using synthetic template baselines, reads within Hamming distance 2 were collapsed, and singletons that could not be merged were discarded. Reads were aligned against IMGT to assign V, D and J genes, CDR3 length and insertions or deletions at six rearrangement sites. Within each subset, clonotype counts were normalized to the number of sorted cells before true diversity and Gini coefficients were calculated with the tcR R package. The overlap coefficient, calculated on TCRB nucleotide sequences, was used to measure repertoire sharing. Out-of-frame TCRB sequences from naive cells were analyzed to stand in for the pre-selection repertoire. The immuneACCESS repertoire file appears here via TCRdb, limited to in-frame rearrangements. These files lack a portion of the clones; in checked studies, under half of the deficit traces to unresolved V genes, and the cause of the others is not known. That table is the source of V, J and clone size, and D and trimming were worked out from the DNA. The sample contains 400,000 to 450,000 clones, roughly 14% of them found a single time. The top ten clones comprise about 0.034% of the sample.

This entry comes from a study of beta chain features in type 1 diabetes (dated by TCRdb to between 2017 and 2018). For the study in its entirety: Mean age, gender distribution, total cell number and subset yield were not different between patients and healthy donors. A total of under 140,000,000 sorted cells were examined across all samples, and the number of cells per subset was strongly correlated with RNA yield. In the study, TCRB repertoires of sorted circulating CD4+ T cell subsets from recently diagnosed type 1 diabetes patients were compared with those of matched healthy donors. Whereas all 30 or so donors provided naive and central memory subsets, regulatory and stem cell-like memory subsets were isolated from just 8 patients and about eight healthy donors.

Overall study results and their limits: Naive, central memory and regulatory TCRB repertoires appeared to be more similar among patients than among healthy donors. Because the HLA sub-analyses included only small numbers of individuals, any influence of HLA type on TCRB rearrangement was left unresolved. Because cDNA rather than genomic DNA was sequenced, highly expressing activated cells could have been over-represented, although no difference in activation and CD3 levels was found between groups. In all four CD4+ subsets, TCRB CDR3 length was moderately but significantly shorter in type 1 diabetes patients. Shorter templates might be favored by PCR, yet because patient and control samples were amplified and corrected together, any such skew would affect both groups equally. Fewer insertions and more nucleotide deletions at VDJ recombination sites were observed in patients with type 1 diabetes, implying thymic rearrangement abnormalities.

Each donor gave one peripheral blood draw, averaging around 0.11 L, which was collected into heparinised tubes. A BD FACSAria II was used to sort naive, central memory, regulatory and stem cell-like memory CD4+ T cells with a panel that included CD45RO, CCR7, CD25, CD127, CD95 and CD27. A purity above 98% was achieved for all sorted populations. Right away, PBMCs were isolated by Lymphoprep density gradient centrifugation and were stained directly, with no culture step. So that batch effects would be minimized, each experiment stained and sorted samples in pairs, pairing one healthy donor with one patient. Sequencing was performed on naive CD4+ T cells from blood. In light of the paper, this sample's cell subset or site label describes: true naive CD4+ T cells. This receptor was obtained from a man aged 25-40 years in good health.

The base sequence is TGTGCCAGCAGTCGCAGCGGCCCCTACGAGCAGTACGTC. Protein translation: CASSRSGPYEQYV. The chain uses TRBV6-6 and TRBJ2-7, and possibly TRBD2, on 5 matching bases. Looking up the germline V gene (reference sequence) yields CDR1 MNHNY and CDR2 SVGAGI. The CDR3 measures 13 amino acids from cysteine to valine. Here the CDR3 DNA is all that survives: 39 bases in frame from base 1. Cut back by 5 bases and 2 bases, the V and J ends lie 10 bases apart.